This TCR beta chain derives from a study of a mutant IDH1 vaccine in newly diagnosed glioma. Time point of the sample: week 23, last vaccination. Vaccinated patients received 300 ug of mutant IDH1 20-mer peptide per dose, with topical imiquimod. The germline V gene encodes CDR1 SGDLS and CDR2 YYNGEE. After removal of 0 bases from V and 7 bases from J, the junction contained 8 bases not matched to a gene. The length of the CDR3 is 16 residues. Details on this clone: Its antigen is still unknown.

Using immunoSEQ multiplex PCR, the repertoire was profiled, and TCRdb retains in-frame clones only, with some absent. The profile shows around 78,000 clones, roughly 85% of them singletons. The source of this sequence is a man between 25 and 39 years old with glioma. Some clones in this sample may be carry-over from other donors' samples. V is TRBV9 and J is TRBJ2-7, with 12 bases matching TRBD1. The sequencing here drew on PBMCs, taken from a glioma patient whose treatment included an IDH1 peptide vaccine. CDR3 sequence (DNA): TGTGCCAGCAGCGTAGGACGGGACAGGGGGCTCTGGGAGCAGTACTTC. It is translated as CASSVGRDRGLWEQYF.